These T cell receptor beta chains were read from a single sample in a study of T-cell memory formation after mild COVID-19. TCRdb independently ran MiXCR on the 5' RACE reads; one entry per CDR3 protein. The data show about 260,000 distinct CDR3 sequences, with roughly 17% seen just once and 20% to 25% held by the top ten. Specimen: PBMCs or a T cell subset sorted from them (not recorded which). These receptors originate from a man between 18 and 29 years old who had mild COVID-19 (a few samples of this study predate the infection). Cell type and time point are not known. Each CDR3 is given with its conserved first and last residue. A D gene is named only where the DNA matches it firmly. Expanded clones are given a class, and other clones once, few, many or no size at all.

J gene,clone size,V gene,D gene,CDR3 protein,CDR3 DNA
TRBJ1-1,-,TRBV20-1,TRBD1,CSAKRQGILTEAFF,TGCAGTGCTAAACGACAGGGAATTCTCACTGAAGCTTTCTTT
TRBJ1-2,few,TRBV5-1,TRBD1,CASSLESTGGRGYTF,TGCGCCAGCAGCTTGGAGTCGACAGGGGGCCGTGGCTACACCTTC
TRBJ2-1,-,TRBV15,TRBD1,CATSRSGTGELEQFF,TGTGCCACCAGCAGGTCCGGGACAGGGGAACTTGAGCAGTTCTTC
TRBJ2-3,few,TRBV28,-,CASSTQGGGTDTQYF,TGTGCCAGCAGTACCCAGGGTGGGGGGACAGATACGCAGTATTTT
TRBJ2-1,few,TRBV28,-,CASSPGGLGNEQFF,TGTGCCAGCAGCCCCGGGGGATTGGGCAATGAGCAGTTCTTC
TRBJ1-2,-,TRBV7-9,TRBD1,CASSPPGQALPMGYTF,TGTGCCAGCAGCCCGCCCGGACAGGCGTTACCCATGGGCTACACCTTC
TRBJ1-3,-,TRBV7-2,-,CASSLQGGNTIYF,TGTGCCAGCAGCTTACAGGGTGGAAACACCATATATTTT
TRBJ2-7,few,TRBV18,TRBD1,CASSPSSLGRGYEQYF,TGTGCCAGCTCACCATCATCTCTTGGCAGGGGGTACGAGCAGTACTTC
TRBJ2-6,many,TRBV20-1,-,CSASVYSGANVLTF,TGCAGTGCTTCTGTTTACTCTGGGGCCAACGTCCTGACTTTC
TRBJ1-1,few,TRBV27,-,CASSPSGRGYTEAFF,TGTGCCAGCAGTCCTTCGGGCAGGGGATACACTGAAGCTTTCTTT
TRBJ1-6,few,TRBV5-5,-,CASSLGTESSYNSPLHF,TGTGCCAGCAGCCTCGGGACGGAAAGCTCCTATAATTCACCCCTCCACTTT
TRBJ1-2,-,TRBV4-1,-,CASSHVPGPLNYGYTF,TGCGCCAGCAGCCACGTACCGGGACCTCTTAACTATGGCTACACCTTC
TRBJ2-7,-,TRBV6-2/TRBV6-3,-,CASSYSDTGYEQYF,TGTGCCAGCAGTTACAGTGACACTGGTTACGAGCAGTACTTC
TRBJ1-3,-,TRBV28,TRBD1,CASSLSGTVVRNTIYF,TGTGCCAGCAGTTTATCGGGGACAGTGGTGAGAAACACCATATATTTT
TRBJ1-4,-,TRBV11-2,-,CASSLGPLLTNEKLFF,TGTGCCAGCAGCTTAGGGCCACTGCTGACAAATGAAAAACTGTTTTTT
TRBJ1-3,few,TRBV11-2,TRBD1,CASSFRDRVISGNTIYF,TGTGCCAGCAGCTTCCGGGACAGGGTAATCTCTGGAAACACCATATATTTT
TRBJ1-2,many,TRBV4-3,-,CASSPPPSQTKGLYGYTF,TGCGCCAGCAGCCCCCCTCCGTCGCAGACCAAGGGACTCTATGGCTACACCTTC
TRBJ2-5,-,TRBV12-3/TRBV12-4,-,CASTTGTQETQYF,TGTGCCAGCACTACCGGGACCCAAGAGACCCAGTACTTC
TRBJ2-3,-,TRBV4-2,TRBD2,CASTAGGYDTQYF,TGTGCCAGCACTGCGGGGGGGTATGATACGCAGTATTTT
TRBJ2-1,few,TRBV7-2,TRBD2,CASSLAGTSSYNEQFF,TGTGCCAGCAGCTTAGCCGGGACTAGCTCCTACAATGAGCAGTTCTTC
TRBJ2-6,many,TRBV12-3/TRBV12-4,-,CASSLAPDPLDLGGANVLTF,TGTGCCAGCAGTTTAGCGCCCGATCCCTTGGATTTGGGTGGGGCCAACGTCCTGACTTTC
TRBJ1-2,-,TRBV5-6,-,CASSLWRDYGYTF,TGTGCCAGCAGCTTGTGGAGGGACTATGGCTACACCTTC
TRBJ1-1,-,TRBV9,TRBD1,CASSVGTGHTEAFF,TGTGCCAGCAGCGTCGGGACAGGGCACACTGAAGCTTTCTTT
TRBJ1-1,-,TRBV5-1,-,CASSLSAGVDTEAFF,TGCGCCAGCAGCTTGAGCGCGGGGGTGGACACTGAAGCTTTCTTT
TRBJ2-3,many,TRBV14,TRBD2,CASSQSTGTSGTDTQYF,TGTGCCAGCAGCCAATCCACCGGGACTAGCGGCACAGATACGCAGTATTTT
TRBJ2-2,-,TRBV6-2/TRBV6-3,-,CASNIPGELFF,TGTGCCAGCAATATCCCCGGGGAGCTGTTTTTT
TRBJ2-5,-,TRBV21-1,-,CASRDRGHF,TGTGCCAGCAGGGATAGGGGGCACTTC
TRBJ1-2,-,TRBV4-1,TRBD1,CASSQANRDRGRLNYGYTF,TGCGCCAGCAGCCAAGCGAACCGGGACAGGGGGCGGTTGAACTATGGCTACACCTTC
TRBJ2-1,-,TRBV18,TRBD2,CASSTSSGGYNEQFF,TGTGCCAGCTCGACCTCTAGCGGGGGGTACAATGAGCAGTTCTTC